This T cell receptor beta chain was observed in a study of T cell responses to AZD1222 COVID-19 vaccine. Study-wide results and limits: There were vaccine-associated CD4 TCRs across spike, dominant at 160-218 and 743-854. Samples come after the peak T cell response, not at day 14.

Remarks on this clone: Its antigen is not identified.

TCRdb's copy holds only in-frame clones and misses some; the assay was immunoSEQ multiplex PCR. The repertoire holds some 110,000 clones, with around 76% as singletons. V lost 1 base and J lost 4, with 13 bases in between. The CDR3 spans 16 residues. CDR1 is LGHDT and CDR2 is YNNKEL in the germline V gene (reference sequence). This clonotype originated in an adult in good health. The source material was peripheral blood, sampled on day 0 of AZD1222 vaccination. The gene calls are TRBV3-1 (or the pseudogene TRBV3-2) and TRBJ2-2; D may be TRBD1 (5 bases). CDR3 in DNA: TGTGCCAGCAGCCAAGCGCAGGGTGTGGGCACCGGGGAGCTGTTTTTT. Its protein is CASSQAQGVGTGELFF.